A single sample is the source of the 19 T cell receptor beta chains below, sequenced in a study of CXCR3-negative and CXCR3-positive naive CD8 T cells. Which antigens these TCRs recognize remains unknown. Preparation of TRB cDNA libraries relied on 5' RACE carrying UMI labels. TCRdb reanalyzed the 5' RACE reads and collapses them to one entry per CDR3 protein, without DNA. The repertoire table contains under 90,000 distinct CDR3 sequences. Study-level results: Naive cells that were CXCR3-positive had more hydrophobic TRB CDR3s (compared with CXCR3-negative naive cells).

The specimen was naive CXCR3+ CD8+ T cells from blood. Subset of the sample: CD45RO-CCR7+CD27+CD95- naive CD8+ T cells expressing CXCR3 (TNR3+). These receptor sequences come from a human donor in good health. Some clones in this sample may be carry-over from other donors' samples.

The V gene is TRBV28, the J gene TRBJ2-7. This CDR3 region has 14 residues. Germline CDR1 reads MDHEN; CDR2 reads SYDVKM. Here the CDR3 reads CASSLLAGSYEQYF. Full variable domain (rest looked up from reference TRBV28 and TRBJ2-7): DVKVTQSSRYLVKRTGEKVFLECVQDMDHENMFWYRQDPGLGLRLIYFSYDVKMKEKGDIPEGYSVSREKKERFSLILESASTNQTSMYLCASSLLAGSYEQYFGPGTRLTVT.

The chain combines TRBV28 with TRBJ2-1; TCRdb's D call of TRBD2 is untestable without DNA. Germline loops: CDR1 MDHEN, CDR2 SYDVKM. CDR3 length equals 11 residues. CDR3 protein: CASNSGIEQFF.

The J gene is TRBJ2-1, the V gene TRBV3-1; the TCRdb call, TRBD1, lacks DNA for checking. Germline V CDR1 and CDR2: LGHDT, YNNKEL (reference sequence). The CDR3 spans 15 residues. CDR3 amino acids: CASSQGGGVYNEQFF.

The J gene is TRBJ2-2, the V gene TRBV19. Germline values: CDR1 LNHDA, CDR2 SQIVND (reference sequence). The CDR3 totals 12 residues. CDR3 protein: CASSWFTGELFF.

The V gene is TRBV4-2, the J gene TRBJ2-7. From germline, CDR1 is LGHNA and CDR2 YNFKEQ. The length of the CDR3 is 14 residues. CDR3: CASSPGGSSYEQYF.

The chain recombines TRBV6-2 or TRBV6-3 with TRBJ2-1; TCRdb indicates TRBD2, and absent DNA this call remains unverified. Germline V gene data show CDR1 as MNHEY and CDR2 as SVGEGT. This CDR3 is 16 amino acids long. CDR3 sequence: CASSYSRRGGNNEQFF.

The chain combines TRBV12-3 or TRBV12-4 with TRBJ2-1; lacking DNA, the TRBD2 call made by TCRdb goes unchecked. The CDR3 spans 17 residues. Here the CDR3 reads CASSTSVTGSSYNEQFF.

CDR3 residues: CASSYQPPGDDTDTQYF. V usage is TRBV6-5 and J usage is TRBJ2-3; the TCRdb call, TRBD1, lacks DNA for checking. Germline V gene sequence: CDR1 MNHEY, CDR2 SVGAGI. The CDR3 contains 17 residues.

The V and J genes are TRBV6-2 or TRBV6-3 and TRBJ2-7; TCRdb picks TRBD1, but there is no DNA to check that call. This CDR3 region has 14 residues. Germline V gives CDR1 MNHEY, CDR2 SVGEGT. Here the CDR3 reads CASSPRGANYEQYF.

This sequence joins TRBV15 and TRBJ1-4. The CDR3 totals 14 residues. Germline CDR1 LNHNV, CDR2 YYDKDF (reference sequence). CDR3 sequence: CATSRVSSREKLFF.

The rearrangement joins TRBV11-2 to TRBJ1-5; TCRdb's D call of TRBD1 is untestable without DNA. Germline values: CDR1 SGHAT, CDR2 FQNNGV. The CDR3 spans 13 residues. CDR3: CASSLVGGSAQHF.

The J gene is TRBJ2-1, the V gene TRBV11-3. The CDR3 runs 12 residues. Germline lookup yields CDR1 SGHNT and CDR2 YENEEA. Here the CDR3 reads CASSSSHNEQFF.

The rearrangement uses TRBV12-3 or TRBV12-4 and TRBJ2-5; TCRdb proposes TRBD1, but this gene call is untestable without DNA. The CDR3 consists of 15 residues. The CDR3 loop reads CASSAAHRLQETQYF.

J is TRBJ2-1 and V is TRBV29-1. CDR1 and CDR2 (germline): SQVTM, ANQGSEA. This CDR3 has 13 amino acids. Here the CDR3 reads CSVELGTYNEQFF.

The J gene is TRBJ2-7, the V gene TRBV7-9. Germline V CDR1 and CDR2: SEHNR, FQNEAQ (reference sequence). The CDR3 extends over 12 amino acids. This CDR3 is CASTNISYEQYF.

The genes are TRBV5-6 and TRBJ1-5. Germline CDR1 is SGHDT and CDR2 is YYEEEE. This CDR3 is 18 amino acids long. The CDR3 protein is CASSLSGPIFFSNQPQHF.

This sequence joins TRBV12-3 or TRBV12-4 and TRBJ2-4; TCRdb designates TRBD1, a call that cannot be tested without DNA. CDR3 length: 15 residues. The CDR3 sequence is CASSSDRHRGNIQYF.

V gene TRBV6-2 or TRBV6-3 combines with J gene TRBJ2-7; TCRdb designates TRBD1, a call that cannot be tested without DNA. Germline-derived CDR1 and CDR2 are MNHEY and SVGEGT. CDR3 length: 13 amino acids. The CDR3 protein is CASNRGEAYEQYF.

This sequence joins TRBV5-1 and TRBJ2-7; the D gene TCRdb calls, TRBD1, cannot be checked with no DNA. Germline CDR1 reads SGHRS; CDR2 reads YFSETQ. This CDR3 region has 14 residues. The CDR3 region is CASSLGTGGNEQYF.